This T cell receptor (beta chain) was sequenced for a study of blood T cell repertoires in COVID-19. Study details: Spain, Italy and the United States supplied samples that represented acute and convalescent COVID-19. Sample material is recorded as cDNA or gDNA derived from T cells, B-cell-depleted T cells, or PBMCs.

In the original processing: How many nucleated cells were present was estimated from reference gene primer amplification. Sequencing used immunoSEQ multiplex PCR; TCRdb keeps in-frame clones, though not all of them. V and J calls and clone size are given by that table; D and trimming were obtained from the DNA. The table shows some 71,000 clones, with more than 65% occurring only once. V lost 7 bases to trimming and J lost 3 bases; unmatched junction nucleotides: 5. The CDR3 has 13 residues. Germline values: CDR1 SQVTM, CDR2 ANQGSEA. This chain connects TRBV29-1 to TRBJ2-1, with 8 positions matching TRBD2. The sequence was obtained from a woman between 65 and 79 years old with acute or convalescent COVID-19. Sequencing used peripheral blood. The CDR3 protein is CSGRGGGYNEQFF. The CDR3 nucleotides read TGCAGCGGACGGGGGGGCGGCTACAATGAGCAGTTCTTC.